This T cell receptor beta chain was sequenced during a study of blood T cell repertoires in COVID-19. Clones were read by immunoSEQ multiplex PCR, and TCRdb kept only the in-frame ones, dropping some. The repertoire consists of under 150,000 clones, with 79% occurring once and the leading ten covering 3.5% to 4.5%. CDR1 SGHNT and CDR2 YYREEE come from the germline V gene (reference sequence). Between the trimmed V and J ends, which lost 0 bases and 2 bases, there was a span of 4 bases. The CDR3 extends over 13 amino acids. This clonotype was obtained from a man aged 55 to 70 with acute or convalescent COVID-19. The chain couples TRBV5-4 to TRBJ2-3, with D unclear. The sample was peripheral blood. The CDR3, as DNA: TGTGCCAGCAGCTTGGATCTCACAGATACGCAGTATTTT. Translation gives CASSLDLTDTQYF.